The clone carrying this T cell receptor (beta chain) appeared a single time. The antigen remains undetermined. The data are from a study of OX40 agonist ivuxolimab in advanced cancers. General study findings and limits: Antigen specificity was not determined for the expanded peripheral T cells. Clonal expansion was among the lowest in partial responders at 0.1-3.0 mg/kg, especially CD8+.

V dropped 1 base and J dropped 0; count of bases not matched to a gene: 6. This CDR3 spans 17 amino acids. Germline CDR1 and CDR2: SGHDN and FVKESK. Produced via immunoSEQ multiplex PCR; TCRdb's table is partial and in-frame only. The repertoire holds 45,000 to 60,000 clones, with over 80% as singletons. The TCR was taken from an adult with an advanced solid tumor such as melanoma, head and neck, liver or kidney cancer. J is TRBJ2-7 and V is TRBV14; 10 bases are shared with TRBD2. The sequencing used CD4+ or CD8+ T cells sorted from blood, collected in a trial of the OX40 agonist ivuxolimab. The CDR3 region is CASSQGRLAGHSYEQYF. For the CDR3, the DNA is TGTGCCAGCAGCCAAGGACGACTAGCGGGCCACTCCTACGAGCAGTACTTC.